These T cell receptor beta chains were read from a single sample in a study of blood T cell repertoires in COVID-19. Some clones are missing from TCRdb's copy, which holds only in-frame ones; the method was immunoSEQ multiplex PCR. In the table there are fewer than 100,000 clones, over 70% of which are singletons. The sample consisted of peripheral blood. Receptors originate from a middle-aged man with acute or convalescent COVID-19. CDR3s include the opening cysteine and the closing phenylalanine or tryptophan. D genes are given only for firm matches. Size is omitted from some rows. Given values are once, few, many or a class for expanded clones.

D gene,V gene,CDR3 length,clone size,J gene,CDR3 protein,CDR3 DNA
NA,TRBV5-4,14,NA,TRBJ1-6,CASSFEQGNSPLHF,TGTGCCAGCAGCTTTGAGCAGGGCAATTCACCCCTCCACTTT
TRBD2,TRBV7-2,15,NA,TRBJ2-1,CASSSIGLAAEAQFF,TGTGCCAGCAGCTCTATAGGACTAGCGGCGGAAGCGCAGTTCTTC
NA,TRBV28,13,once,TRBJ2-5,CASSLGVVETQYF,TGTGCCAGCAGTTTAGGAGTGGTGGAGACCCAGTACTTC
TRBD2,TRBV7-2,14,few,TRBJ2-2,CASSFSAGPGELFF,TGTGCCAGCAGCTTCTCAGCGGGACCCGGGGAGCTGTTTTTT
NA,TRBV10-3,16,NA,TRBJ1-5,CAISESADGGNQPQHF,TGTGCCATCAGTGAGTCGGCCGACGGAGGAAATCAGCCCCAGCATTTT
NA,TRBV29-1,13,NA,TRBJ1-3,CSVVPGAGNTIYF,TGCAGCGTTGTTCCAGGGGCTGGAAACACCATATATTTT
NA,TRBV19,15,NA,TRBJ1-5,CASSMNRVDYQPQHF,TGTGCCAGTAGTATGAACAGGGTGGATTATCAGCCCCAGCATTTT
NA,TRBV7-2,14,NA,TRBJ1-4,CASSGPGWGEKLFF,TGTGCCAGCAGCGGACCAGGGTGGGGAGAAAAACTGTTTTTT
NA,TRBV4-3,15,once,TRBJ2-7,CASSLDRTLPYEQYF,TGCGCCAGCAGTCTGGACAGAACCTTACCCTACGAGCAGTACTTC
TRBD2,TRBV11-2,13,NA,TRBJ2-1,CASSGLAGASQFF,TGTGCCAGCAGTGGACTAGCGGGGGCCAGCCAGTTCTTC
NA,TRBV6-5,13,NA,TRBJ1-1,CASRPTVNTEAFF,TGTGCCAGCAGACCGACAGTGAACACTGAAGCTTTCTTT
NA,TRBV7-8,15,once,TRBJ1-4,CASSPRGGSNEKLFF,TGTGCCAGCAGCCCAAGGGGGGGATCTAATGAAAAACTGTTTTTT
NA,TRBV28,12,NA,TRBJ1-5,CASRPGHQPQHF,TGTGCCAGCAGGCCAGGGCATCAGCCCCAGCATTTT
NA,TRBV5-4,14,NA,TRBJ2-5,CASSLGQVEETQYF,TGTGCCAGCAGCTTGGGACAGGTCGAAGAGACCCAGTACTTC
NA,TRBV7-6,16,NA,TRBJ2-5,CASSLGSAGAQETQYF,TGTGCCAGCAGCTTAGGGTCGGCGGGGGCCCAAGAGACCCAGTACTTC
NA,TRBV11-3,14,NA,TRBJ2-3,CASSLTASTDTQYF,TGTGCCAGCAGCTTAACAGCAAGCACAGATACGCAGTATTTT
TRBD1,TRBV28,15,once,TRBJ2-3,CASSPRQGSTDTQYF,TGTGCCAGCAGTCCGAGACAGGGGAGCACAGATACGCAGTATTTT
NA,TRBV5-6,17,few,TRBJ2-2,CASSSLDSLRSTGELFF,TGTGCCAGCAGTTCTCTCGACAGCTTGAGGAGCACCGGGGAGCTGTTTTTT
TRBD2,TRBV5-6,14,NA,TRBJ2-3,CASSFLAGTDTQYF,TGTGCCAGCAGCTTCCTAGCGGGGACAGATACGCAGTATTTT
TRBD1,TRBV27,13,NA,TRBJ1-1,CASSLSSDRLAFF,TGTGCCAGCAGTTTATCTTCGGACAGGCTTGCTTTCTTT
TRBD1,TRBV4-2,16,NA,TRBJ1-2,CASSQSRDREGNGYTF,TGTGCCAGCAGCCAGAGCCGGGACAGGGAAGGGAATGGCTACACCTTC
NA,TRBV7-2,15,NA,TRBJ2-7,CASSLWASQSYEQYF,TGTGCCAGCAGCTTATGGGCCTCCCAATCCTACGAGCAGTACTTC
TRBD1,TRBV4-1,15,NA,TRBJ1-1,CASSQKQGIGTEAFF,TGCGCCAGCAGCCAAAAACAGGGGATAGGTACTGAAGCTTTCTTT
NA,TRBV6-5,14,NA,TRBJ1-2,CASRRDKSNYGYTF,TGTGCCAGCAGGCGAGACAAGTCTAACTATGGCTACACCTTC
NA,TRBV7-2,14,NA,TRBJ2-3,CASSLNGATDTQYF,TGTGCCAGCAGCTTAAATGGGGCCACAGATACGCAGTATTTT
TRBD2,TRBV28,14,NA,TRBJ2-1,CASSFPGLAGEQFF,TGTGCCAGCAGCTTTCCCGGACTAGCGGGGGAGCAGTTCTTC
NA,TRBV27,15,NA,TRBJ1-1,CASSLSPGVNTEAFF,TGTGCCAGCAGTTTATCTCCGGGAGTGAACACTGAAGCTTTCTTT
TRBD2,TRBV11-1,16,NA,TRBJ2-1,CASTLGLAGGPIEQFF,TGTGCCAGCACCCTCGGACTAGCGGGGGGGCCCATTGAGCAGTTCTTC
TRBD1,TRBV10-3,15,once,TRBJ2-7,CAIRGTGGRSYEQYF,TGTGCCATCAGGGGAACAGGGGGGCGATCGTACGAGCAGTACTTC
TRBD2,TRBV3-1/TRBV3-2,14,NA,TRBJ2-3,CASSPPASREFRYF,TGTGCCAGCAGCCCTCCCGCATCGCGGGAGTTTAGGTATTTT